These 9 T cell receptor beta chains share one sample of origin, sequenced in a study of cytomegalovirus exposure and HLA in healthy donors. PCR was performed using 60 Vbeta and 13 Jbeta primers. TCRdb's table, derived via immunoSEQ multiplex PCR, lists solely in-frame clones and lacks some. The repertoire holds 130,000 or so clones, with around four fifths as singletons. Sequencing used PBMCs. The receptor set was obtained from a woman aged 40 to 50 in good health and CMV-seropositive.

The chain recombines TRBV6-1 with TRBJ2-7, with D possibly matching TRBD1 (6 bases). The CDR3 sequence is 12 residues long. Germline V gene lookup returns CDR1 MNHNS and CDR2 SASEGT. Trimming took 5 bases from V and 8 from J, leaving 13 bases between them. The chain's CDR3 is CASSFPDSQQYF. The CDR3 DNA sequence: TGTGCCAGCAGTTTCCCGGACAGCCAGCAGTACTTC.

CDR3 residues: CAWSVRRGDTEAFF. The CDR3 bases are TGTGCCTGGAGTGTACGACGGGGGGACACTGAAGCTTTCTTT. The chain uses TRBV30 and TRBJ1-1; tentative D call: TRBD1 (5 bases). Looked up from germline, CDR1 is GTSNPN and CDR2 is SVGIG (reference sequence). This CDR3 comprises 14 residues. V shed 0 bases and J shed 3 bases, with 11 bases lying between them.

The chain has TRBV18 and TRBJ2-7; TRBD1 agrees at 7 bases. The V gene's germline CDR1 is KGHSH and CDR2 LQKENI. The CDR3 has 14 amino acids. J gave up 7 bases and V 3 bases, and 9 bases lay outside the gene matches. The CDR3: CASSPFDRAGEQYF. CDR3 DNA sequence: TGTGCCAGCTCACCCTTTGACAGGGCGGGTGAGCAGTACTTC.

The chain recombines TRBV19 with TRBJ1-2, with 7 positions matching TRBD1. Germline CDR1 and CDR2: LNHDA and SQIVND (reference sequence). V lost 7 bases and J lost 4; bases outside the gene matches: 12. CDR3 size: 15 residues. The CDR3 sequence is CASNPTGPDSYGYTF. DNA for the CDR3: TGTGCCAGTAACCCGACAGGGCCGGACTCCTATGGCTACACCTTC.

The rearrangement joins TRBV11-3 to TRBJ2-1; D is perhaps TRBD2 (5 bases). Trimming pared 4 bases from V and 0 bases from J, leaving 7 bases between. The length of the CDR3 is 14 residues. Germline CDR1 is SGHNT and CDR2 is YENEEA. The CDR3 protein is CASSSTSSYNEQFF. CDR3 nucleotides: TGTGCCAGCAGCTCAACTAGCTCCTACAATGAGCAGTTCTTC.

The chain couples TRBV7-2 to TRBJ2-2, with D perhaps TRBD1 (5 bases). The V end lost 3 bases, the J end lost 2 bases, and 13 bases lay between the germline ends. The CDR3 extends over 16 amino acids. The germline CDR1 and CDR2 sequences are SGHTA and FQGNSA. This CDR3 is CASSFSRVANTGELFF. The CDR3 DNA reads as TGTGCCAGCAGCTTCTCCAGGGTGGCCAACACCGGGGAGCTGTTTTTT.

This clone was seen a few times. The rearrangement uses TRBV28 and TRBJ1-6, with 8 bases fitting TRBD1. Trimming removed 6 bases from V and 12 bases from J; junction bases left unmatched: 10. The CDR3 consists of 14 residues. Germline V lookup: CDR1 MDHEN, CDR2 SYDVKM. The CDR3 spells CASSPGQDREPLHF. Here the CDR3 DNA reads TGTGCCAGCAGCCCAGGACAGGACAGGGAACCCCTCCACTTT.

This clone was seen once. The gene calls are TRBV28 and TRBJ1-5, with D possibly being TRBD1 (5 bases). Germline CDR1 and CDR2: MDHEN and SYDVKM. The germline V and J ends were trimmed by 6 bases and 4 bases, with 13 bases remaining between them. CDR3 length: 14 amino acids. Here the CDR3 reads CASRDSLPNQPQHF. The CDR3 DNA follows: TGTGCCAGCAGAGACAGCCTACCTAATCAGCCCCAGCATTTT.

This chain joins TRBV2 and TRBJ1-3, with TRBD1 as a possible D gene (5 bases). Trimming cost V 4 bases and J 2 bases, with 12 bases left between them. Germline V gene data show CDR1 as SNHLY and CDR2 as FYNNEI. The CDR3 extends over 15 amino acids. CDR3 coding DNA: TGTGCCAGCAGTGCGCCAGGGAGGGCTGGAAACACCATATATTTT. It codes for CASSAPGRAGNTIYF. Using reference TRBV2 and TRBJ1-3 for the parts outside the CDR3, the full variable domain is EPEVTQTPSHQVTQMGQEVILRCVPISNHLYFYWYRQILGQKVEFLVSFYNNEISEKSEIFDDQFSVERPDGSNFTLKIRSTKLEDSAMYFCASSAPGRAGNTIYFGEGSWLTVV.